Listed below are T cell receptor beta chains from one sample, sequenced in a study of Ad26.COV2.S vaccination and SARS-CoV-2 variants. Profiled with immunoSEQ multiplex PCR; TCRdb holds only in-frame clones, not every one. The table lists 350,000 to 600,000 clones, 70% to 90% of them singletons. Sequenced material: peripheral blood, taken in a trial of Ad26.COV2.S vaccine versus placebo. Receptors originate from a person aged 18-60 years who received the Ad26.COV2.S COVID-19 vaccine or a placebo. Both conserved end residues are part of each CDR3. The D gene is left open where the match is weak. Some rows mark clone size as missing; the rest say once, few, many or name a class of expanded clone.

v_gene	abundance	d_gene	j_gene	CDR3aa	CDR3nt
TRBV7-9	few	.	TRBJ1-2	CASSPGGGDLYGYTF	TGTGCCAGCAGCCCAGGAGGCGGAGACCTCTATGGCTACACCTTC
TRBV6-6	.	TRBD2	TRBJ2-1	CASSPDPGLAGVYEQFF	TGTGCCAGCAGTCCGGACCCGGGACTAGCGGGAGTATATGAGCAGTTCTTC
TRBV7-9	.	.	TRBJ2-1	CASSSAGTLSYNEQFF	TGTGCCAGCAGCTCCGCGGGGACCCTATCCTACAATGAGCAGTTCTTC
TRBV18	.	TRBD2	TRBJ2-7	CASSRLILPRGASYEQYF	TGTGCCAGCTCACGCTTGATCCTCCCGCGGGGGGCCTCCTACGAGCAGTACTTC
TRBV18	.	.	TRBJ2-5	CASSTQETQYF	TGTGCCAGCTCCACCCAAGAGACCCAGTACTTC
TRBV28	.	.	TRBJ1-3	CASRVSGNTIYF	TGTGCCAGCAGGGTCAGTGGAAACACCATATATTTT
TRBV27	.	.	TRBJ2-2	CASSTVDGELFF	TGTGCCAGCAGCACAGTTGACGGGGAGCTGTTTTTT
TRBV19	.	.	TRBJ2-5	CASSASYSELQETQYF	TGTGCCAGTAGTGCCTCGTACTCCGAGCTACAAGAGACCCAGTACTTC
TRBV28	.	.	TRBJ2-3	CASSITTRSYTDTQYF	TGTGCCAGCAGTATAACGACTAGATCCTACACAGATACGCAGTATTTT
TRBV9	.	TRBD2	TRBJ2-3	CASSIRGGAITDTDTQYF	TGTGCCAGCAGCATCCGCGGGGGGGCCATAACGGACACAGATACGCAGTATTTT
TRBV25-1	once	.	TRBJ2-1	CASSERLGLQFF	TGTGCCAGCAGTGAGCGACTCGGGTTGCAGTTCTTC
TRBV5-4	.	.	TRBJ1-2	CASSLDATRNYGYTF	TGTGCCAGCAGCTTGGATGCGACTCGCAACTATGGCTACACCTTC
TRBV7-9	.	.	TRBJ1-2	CASSTFRESNYGYTF	TGTGCCAGCAGCACCTTTAGGGAAAGTAACTATGGCTACACCTTC
TRBV5-1	.	TRBD2	TRBJ2-1	CASSTKLAVSSYNEQFF	TGCGCCAGCAGCACCAAACTAGCGGTGAGCTCCTACAATGAGCAGTTCTTC